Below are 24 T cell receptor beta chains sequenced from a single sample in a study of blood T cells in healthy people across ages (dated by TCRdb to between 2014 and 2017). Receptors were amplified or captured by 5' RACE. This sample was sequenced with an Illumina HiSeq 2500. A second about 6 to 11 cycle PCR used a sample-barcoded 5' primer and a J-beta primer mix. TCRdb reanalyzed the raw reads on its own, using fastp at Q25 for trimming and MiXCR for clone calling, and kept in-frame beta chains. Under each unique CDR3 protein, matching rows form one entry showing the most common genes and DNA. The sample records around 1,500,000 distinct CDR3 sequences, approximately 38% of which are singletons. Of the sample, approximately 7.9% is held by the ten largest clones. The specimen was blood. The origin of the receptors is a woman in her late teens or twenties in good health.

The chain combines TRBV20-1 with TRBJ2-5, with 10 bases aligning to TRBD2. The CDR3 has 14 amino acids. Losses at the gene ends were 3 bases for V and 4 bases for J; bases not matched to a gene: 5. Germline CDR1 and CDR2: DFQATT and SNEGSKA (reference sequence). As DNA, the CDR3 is TGCAGTGCTAGCGTTAGCGGGAGGTCAGAGACCCAGTACTTC. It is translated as CSASVSGRSETQYF.

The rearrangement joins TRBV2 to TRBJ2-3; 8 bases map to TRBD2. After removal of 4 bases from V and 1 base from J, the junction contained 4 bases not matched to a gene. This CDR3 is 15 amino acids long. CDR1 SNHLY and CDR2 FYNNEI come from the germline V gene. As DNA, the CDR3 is TGTGCCAGCAGTGGTAGCGGGATGGGCACAGATACGCAGTATTTT. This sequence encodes CASSGSGMGTDTQYF.

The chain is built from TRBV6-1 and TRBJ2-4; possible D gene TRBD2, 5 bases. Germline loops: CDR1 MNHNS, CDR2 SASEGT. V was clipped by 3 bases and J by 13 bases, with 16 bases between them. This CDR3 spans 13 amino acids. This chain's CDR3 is CASSDVSPWEQYF. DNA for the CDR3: TGTGCCAGCAGTGATGTCTCACCCTGGGAGCAGTACTTC.

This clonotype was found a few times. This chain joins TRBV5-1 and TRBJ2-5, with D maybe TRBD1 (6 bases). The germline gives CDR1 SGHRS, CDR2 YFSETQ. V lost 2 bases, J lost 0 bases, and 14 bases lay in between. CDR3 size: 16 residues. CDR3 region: CASSLIYRDNQETQYF. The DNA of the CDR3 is TGCGCCAGCAGCTTAATATACCGGGACAACCAAGAGACCCAGTACTTC.

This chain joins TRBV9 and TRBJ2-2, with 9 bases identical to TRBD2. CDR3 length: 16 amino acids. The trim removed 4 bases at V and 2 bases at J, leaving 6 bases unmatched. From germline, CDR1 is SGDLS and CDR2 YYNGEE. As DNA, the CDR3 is TGTGCCAGCAGCCTGGGCGGGGGGGCCAACACCGGGGAGCTGTTTTTT. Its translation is CASSLGGGANTGELFF.

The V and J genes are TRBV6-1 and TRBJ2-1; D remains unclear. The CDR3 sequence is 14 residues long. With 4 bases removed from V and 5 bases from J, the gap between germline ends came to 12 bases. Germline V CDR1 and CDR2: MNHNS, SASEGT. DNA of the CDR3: TGTGCCAGCAGTGCGGCAGATCAAAACAATGAGCAGTTCTTC. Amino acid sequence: CASSAADQNNEQFF.

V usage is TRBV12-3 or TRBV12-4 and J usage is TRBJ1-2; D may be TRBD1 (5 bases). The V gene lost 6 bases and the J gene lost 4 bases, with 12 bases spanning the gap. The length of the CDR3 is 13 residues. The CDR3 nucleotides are TGTGCCAGCAGCATAGGGGTTGTCTATGGCTACACCTTC. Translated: CASSIGVVYGYTF.

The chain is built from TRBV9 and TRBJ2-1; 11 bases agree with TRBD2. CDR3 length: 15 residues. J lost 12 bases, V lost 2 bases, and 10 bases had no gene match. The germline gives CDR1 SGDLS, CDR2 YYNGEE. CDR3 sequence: CASSVGTSGLGVQFF. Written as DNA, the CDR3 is TGTGCCAGCAGCGTCGGGACTAGCGGTCTAGGTGTGCAGTTCTTC.

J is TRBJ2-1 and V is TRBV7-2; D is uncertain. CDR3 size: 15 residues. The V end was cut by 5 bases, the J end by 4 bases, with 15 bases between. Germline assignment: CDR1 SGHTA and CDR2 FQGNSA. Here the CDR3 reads CASSPLGLAYNEQFF. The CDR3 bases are TGTGCCAGCAGCCCCTTAGGTCTCGCTTACAATGAGCAGTTCTTC.

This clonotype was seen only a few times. In nucleotides, the CDR3 is TGTGCCAGCAGCTTAGTAGTTTATGGCTACACCTTC. Residues: CASSLVVYGYTF. The chain links TRBV7-9 to TRBJ1-2; D is undetermined. This CDR3 spans 12 amino acids. Germline V gene sequence: CDR1 SEHNR, CDR2 FQNEAQ (reference sequence). Trimming removed 1 base at V and 5 bases at J, with 5 bases between.

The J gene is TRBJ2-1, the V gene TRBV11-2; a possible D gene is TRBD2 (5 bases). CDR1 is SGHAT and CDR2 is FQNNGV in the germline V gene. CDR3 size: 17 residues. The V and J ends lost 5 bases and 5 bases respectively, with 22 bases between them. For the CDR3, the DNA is TGTGCCAGCAGCCCCCCCAAGATGCGCGGGCCTGACAATGAGCAGTTCTTC. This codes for CASSPPKMRGPDNEQFF. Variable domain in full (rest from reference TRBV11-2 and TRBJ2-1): EAGVAQSPRYKIIEKRQSVAFWCNPISGHATLYWYQQILGQGPKLLIQFQNNGVVDDSQLPKDRFSAERLKGVDSTLKIQPAKLEDSAVYLCASSPPKMRGPDNEQFFGPGTRLTVL.

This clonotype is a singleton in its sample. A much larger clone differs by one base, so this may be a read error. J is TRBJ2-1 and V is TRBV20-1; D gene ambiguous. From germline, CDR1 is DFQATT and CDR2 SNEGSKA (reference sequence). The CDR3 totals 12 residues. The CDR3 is CSAIPVLNEQIF. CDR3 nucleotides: TGCAGTGCGATCCCTGTACTAAATGAGCAGATCTTC.

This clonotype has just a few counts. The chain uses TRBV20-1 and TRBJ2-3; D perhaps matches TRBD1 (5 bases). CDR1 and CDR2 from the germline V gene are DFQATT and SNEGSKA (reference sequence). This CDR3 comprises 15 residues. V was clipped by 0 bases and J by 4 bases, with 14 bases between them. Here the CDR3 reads CSARDGAGQADTQYF. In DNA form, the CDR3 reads TGCAGTGCTAGAGATGGGGCAGGGCAAGCAGATACGCAGTATTTT.

This chain's CDR3 is CASSPGLLRENPEQFF. Here the CDR3 DNA reads TGTGCCAGCAGCCCCGGATTGTTGCGGGAGAACCCTGAGCAGTTCTTC. V and J are TRBV9 and TRBJ2-1, with TRBD2 matching 7 bases. The CDR3 runs 16 residues. Trimming cost V 4 bases and J 9 bases; bases outside gene matches: 16. Germline-derived CDR1 and CDR2 are SGDLS and YYNGEE.

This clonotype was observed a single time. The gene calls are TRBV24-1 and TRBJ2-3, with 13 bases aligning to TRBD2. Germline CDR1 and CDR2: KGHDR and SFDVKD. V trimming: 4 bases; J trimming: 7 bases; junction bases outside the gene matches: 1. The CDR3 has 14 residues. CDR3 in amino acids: CATSEGLAGNTQYF. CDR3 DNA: TGTGCCACCAGTGAGGGACTAGCGGGAAATACGCAGTATTTT.

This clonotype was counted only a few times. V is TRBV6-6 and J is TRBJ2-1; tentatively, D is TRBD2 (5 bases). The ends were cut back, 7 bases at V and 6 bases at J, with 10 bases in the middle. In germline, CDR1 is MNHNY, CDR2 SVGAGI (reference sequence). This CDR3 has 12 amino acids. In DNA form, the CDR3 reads TGTGCCAGCACGGAGGCGTCCAATGAGCAGTTCTTC. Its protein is CASTEASNEQFF.

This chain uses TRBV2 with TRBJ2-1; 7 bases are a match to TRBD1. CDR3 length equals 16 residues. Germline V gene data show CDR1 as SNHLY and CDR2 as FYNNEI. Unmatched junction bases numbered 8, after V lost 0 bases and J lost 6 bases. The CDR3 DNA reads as TGTGCCAGCAGTGAAGCGACAGGGAGCGAGTTCAATGAGCAGTTCTTC. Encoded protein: CASSEATGSEFNEQFF.

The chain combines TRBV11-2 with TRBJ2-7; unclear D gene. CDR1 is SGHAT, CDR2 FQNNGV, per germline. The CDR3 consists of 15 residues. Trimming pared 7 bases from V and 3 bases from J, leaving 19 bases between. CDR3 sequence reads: CASTTWADPDYEQYF. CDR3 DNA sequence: TGTGCCAGCACCACATGGGCGGACCCAGACTACGAGCAGTACTTC.

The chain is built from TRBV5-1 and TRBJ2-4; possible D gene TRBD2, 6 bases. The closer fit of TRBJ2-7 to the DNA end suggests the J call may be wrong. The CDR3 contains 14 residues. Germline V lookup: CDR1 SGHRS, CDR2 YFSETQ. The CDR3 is CASSLNAGSNEQYF. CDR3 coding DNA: TGCGCCAGCAGCTTGAACGCGGGGAGCAACGAGCAGTACTTC.

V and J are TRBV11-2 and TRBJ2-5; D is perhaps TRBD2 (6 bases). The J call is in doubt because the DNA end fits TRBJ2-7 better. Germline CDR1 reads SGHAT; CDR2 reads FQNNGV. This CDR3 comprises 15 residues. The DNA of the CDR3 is TGTGCCAGCAGCTCGGTGGCGTGGAGGGGCTACGAGCAGTACTTC. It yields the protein CASSSVAWRGYEQYF.

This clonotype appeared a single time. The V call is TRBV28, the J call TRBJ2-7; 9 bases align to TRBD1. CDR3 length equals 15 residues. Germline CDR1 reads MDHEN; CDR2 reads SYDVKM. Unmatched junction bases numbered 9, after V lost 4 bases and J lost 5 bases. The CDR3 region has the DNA TGTGCCAGCAGTTCAGGGGACAGGGACAAGGACGAGCAGTACTTC. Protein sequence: CASSSGDRDKDEQYF. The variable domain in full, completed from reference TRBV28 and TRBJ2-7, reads DVKVTQSSRYLVKRTGEKVFLECVQDMDHENMFWYRQDPGLGLRLIYFSYDVKMKEKGDIPEGYSVSREKKERFSLILESASTNQTSMYLCASSSGDRDKDEQYFGPGTRLTVT.

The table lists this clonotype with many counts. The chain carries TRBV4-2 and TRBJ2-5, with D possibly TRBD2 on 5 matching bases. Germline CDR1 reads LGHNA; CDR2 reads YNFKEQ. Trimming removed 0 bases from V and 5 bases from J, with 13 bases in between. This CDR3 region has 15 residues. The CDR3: CASSQDWGVRETQYF. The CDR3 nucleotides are TGTGCCAGCAGCCAAGATTGGGGAGTAAGGGAGACCCAGTACTTC.

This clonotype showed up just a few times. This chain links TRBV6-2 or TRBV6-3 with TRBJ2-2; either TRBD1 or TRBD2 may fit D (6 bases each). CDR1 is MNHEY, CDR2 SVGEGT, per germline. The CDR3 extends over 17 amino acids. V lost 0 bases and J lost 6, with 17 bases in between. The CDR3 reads CASSYSNGGRGSGELFF. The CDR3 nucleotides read TGTGCCAGCAGTTACTCGAACGGGGGCCGTGGGTCCGGGGAGCTGTTTTTT.

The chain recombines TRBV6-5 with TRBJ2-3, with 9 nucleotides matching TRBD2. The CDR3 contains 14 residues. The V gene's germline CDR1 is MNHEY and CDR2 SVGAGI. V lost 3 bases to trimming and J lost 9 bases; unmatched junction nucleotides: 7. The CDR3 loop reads CASSYSGSGETQYF. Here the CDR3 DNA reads TGTGCCAGCAGTTATAGCGGGAGCGGAGAGACGCAGTATTTT.